What follows is one T cell receptor (beta chain) and its context. Germline V gene lookup returns CDR1 SGHTA and CDR2 FQGNSA. V lost 5 bases and J 5 bases, leaving 12 bases between the germline ends. CDR3 length: 14 amino acids. This sample was taken from a study of blood T cell repertoires in COVID-19. Study as a whole: There were acute and convalescent COVID-19 samples, and they came from the United States, Italy and Spain. T cells, B-cell-depleted T cells, or PBMCs supplied cDNA or gDNA.

Under the authors' procedure: Amplification of reference gene primers was used by the study to estimate nucleated cell counts. TCRdb's copy holds only in-frame clones and misses some; the assay was immunoSEQ multiplex PCR. The D gene and trimming were derived from the DNA, and the V and J assignments and clone size from that table. The profile shows some 150,000 clones, around 87% of them singletons. The sequenced sample consisted of peripheral blood. The TCR originated in a man in his late teens or twenties with active or convalescent COVID-19. The chain combines TRBV7-2 with TRBJ2-2, with D possibly matching TRBD2 (5 bases). CDR3 DNA sequence: TGTGCCAGCAGCGCGGCTAGCTCTACCGGGGAGCTGTTTTTT. Translated, it gives CASSAASSTGELFF.